One and the same sample provided the 3 T cell receptor beta chains below, sequenced in a study of T cell responses to AZD1222 COVID-19 vaccine (TCRdb year 2021). Preparation of the library involved the immunoSEQ multiplex PCR assay. TCRdb holds this immuneACCESS table with in-frame rearrangements only. Some clones are missing; in checked studies, unresolved V genes explain under half, and the rest has no known cause. The sample data list 50,000 to 75,000 clones, and roughly 80% of these were observed just once. The ten largest clones add up to about 14% of the sample. Read against the paper, the sample's time point label means: baseline before first vaccination. The specimen comprised peripheral blood, sampled on day 0 of AZD1222 vaccination. The receptor set was obtained from an adult in good health.

This sequence joins TRBV7-2 and TRBJ2-1; no reliable D call. V was cut by 5 bases and J by 4 bases, with 12 bases left in between. The CDR3 runs 14 residues. Germline CDR1 reads SGHTA; CDR2 reads FQGNSA. The CDR3 nucleotides read TGTGCCAGCAGCCCGGACGGAGTTTACAATGAGCAGTTCTTC. Translated: CASSPDGVYNEQFF.

The gene calls are TRBV4-3 and TRBJ1-2; 9 nucleotides match TRBD1. Per germline, CDR1 LGHNA and CDR2 YSLEER. J gave up 2 bases and V 5 bases, and 12 bases lay outside the gene matches. The CDR3 has 17 amino acids. The CDR3 coding sequence is TGCGCCAGCAGCGGGCCGTCTAGACAGGGGGAAAACTATGGCTACACCTTC. This gives the protein CASSGPSRQGENYGYTF.

The rearrangement links TRBV6-6 to TRBJ2-5; D tentatively fits TRBD1 or TRBD2 (5 bases each). This CDR3 has 16 amino acids. Per the germline V gene, CDR1 is MNHNY and CDR2 is SVGAGI (reference sequence). Trimming shortened V by 6 bases and J by 9 bases, and 26 bases separated the two germline ends. CDR3 coding DNA: TGTGCCAGCAGCCGAAGATCCGGGGCGGACTTTCCGGCCCAGTACTTC. This encodes CASSRRSGADFPAQYF.